Below are 32 T cell receptor beta chains sequenced from a single sample in a study of blood T cell repertoires in COVID-19. TCRdb keeps only in-frame clones here, not all; method: immunoSEQ multiplex PCR. The sample contains 350,000 to 500,000 clones, approximately 90% of which appear only once. The sequenced sample was peripheral blood. Receptors originate from a man younger than 30 with COVID-19, enrolled during active disease.

This chain connects TRBV30 to TRBJ1-1; possibly TRBD1 for D (5 bases). Germline CDR1 is GTSNPN and CDR2 is SVGIG (reference sequence). CDR3 length: 13 residues. In DNA, the CDR3 is TGTGGCCTACAGGAGGAGGGGAACACTGAAGCTTTCTTT. Translation: CGLQEEGNTEAFF.

This clone was found once. This chain uses TRBV6-1 with TRBJ2-7, with D possibly TRBD2 on 5 matching bases. V was pared by 3 bases and J by 2 bases, with 8 bases between. Looked up from germline, CDR1 is MNHNS and CDR2 is SASEGT. This CDR3 region has 13 residues. CDR3 nucleotide sequence: TGTGCCAGCAGTGATGGACTCCCCTACGAGCAGTACTTC. This encodes CASSDGLPYEQYF.

This clone was seen only a few times. The V gene is TRBV18, the J gene TRBJ2-5; a possible D gene is TRBD1 (6 bases). This CDR3 has 18 residues. The germline CDR1 and CDR2 sequences are KGHSH and LQKENI. The ends were cut back, 3 bases at V and 4 bases at J, with 24 bases in the middle. In nucleotides, the CDR3 is TGTGCCAGCTCACCCTACCTCTCACAGGGAGTGAGTGGAGAGACCCAGTACTTC. Translated: CASSPYLSQGVSGETQYF. Full variable domain (missing parts from reference TRBV18 and TRBJ2-5): NAGVMQNPRHLVRRRGQEARLRCSPMKGHSHVYWYRQLPEEGLKFMVYLQKENIIDESGMPKERFSAEFPKEGPSILRIQQVVRGDSAAYFCASSPYLSQGVSGETQYFGPGTRLLVL.

The chain couples TRBV15 to TRBJ1-4, with a possible D match to TRBD1 (5 bases). Trimming took 6 bases from V and 3 from J, leaving 17 bases between them. Germline CDR1 LNHNV, CDR2 YYDKDF (reference sequence). The length of the CDR3 is 16 residues. In DNA, the CDR3 is TGTGCCACCAGGGCAGGGAGGAGCACGGCTAATGAAAAACTGTTTTTT. Translation gives CATRAGRSTANEKLFF.

The chain links TRBV6-1 to TRBJ1-1; no definite D call. This CDR3 comprises 13 residues. The V end was cut by 3 bases, the J end by 5 bases, with 10 bases between. The germline CDR1 and CDR2 sequences are MNHNS and SASEGT. The CDR3 DNA reads TGTGCCAGCAGTGAGCTGTCGGAGACTGAAGCTTTCTTT. The encoded protein is CASSELSETEAFF.

The chain employs TRBV7-9 and TRBJ2-3; 10 bases agree with TRBD2. V was clipped by 3 bases and J by 1 base; unmatched bases: 10. CDR1 and CDR2 from the germline V gene are SEHNR and FQNEAQ (reference sequence). The CDR3 consists of 18 residues. The CDR3 DNA follows: TGTGCCAGCAGCTTGAGAAGCGGGGGGGCGTTTCGCACAGATACGCAGTATTTT. It yields the protein CASSLRSGGAFRTDTQYF.

J is TRBJ1-3 and V is TRBV7-9, with 12 bases aligning to TRBD1. The CDR3 loop spans 19 amino acids. Germline loops: CDR1 SEHNR, CDR2 FQNEAQ (reference sequence). V was pared by 3 bases and J by 5 bases, with 14 bases of the junction left unmatched. The chain's CDR3 is CASSLFVGTGGAKRNTIYF. In DNA, the CDR3 is TGTGCCAGCAGCTTGTTCGTCGGGACAGGGGGCGCTAAGAGAAACACCATATATTTT.

V gene TRBV6-5 combines with J gene TRBJ2-7, with D hard to call. Germline CDR1 is MNHEY and CDR2 is SVGAGI. Trimming shortened V by 6 bases and J by 4 bases, and 10 bases separated the two germline ends. The CDR3 covers 12 residues. The CDR3 protein is CASRSTVYEQYF. The CDR3, as DNA: TGTGCCAGCAGGTCGACTGTTTACGAGCAGTACTTC.

The chain combines TRBV30 with TRBJ2-2, with 7 bases matching TRBD1. Looked up from germline, CDR1 is GTSNPN and CDR2 is SVGIG (reference sequence). V was clipped by 1 base and J by 2 bases; unmatched bases: 7. The CDR3 is 16 residues long. The CDR3 nucleotides are TGTGCCTGGAGTGAAGTAAGGGGGCGAAACACCGGGGAGCTGTTTTTT. Translation gives CAWSEVRGRNTGELFF.

The gene calls are TRBV7-9 and TRBJ2-2; no clear D. The ends were cut back, 2 bases at V and 0 bases at J, with 7 bases in the middle. Germline V gives CDR1 SEHNR, CDR2 FQNEAQ (reference sequence). This CDR3 has 15 residues. For the CDR3, the DNA is TGTGCCAGCAGCTTATTTAGTGCGAACACCGGGGAGCTGTTTTTT. This translates into CASSLFSANTGELFF.

J is TRBJ1-1 and V is TRBV10-1, with D unresolved. The V end was cut by 3 bases, the J end by 8 bases, with 10 bases between. Per germline, CDR1 WNHNN and CDR2 SYGVQD (reference sequence). CDR3 length: 12 amino acids. The CDR3 is CASSENRGEAFF. CDR3 in DNA: TGCGCCAGCAGTGAAAACCGAGGAGAAGCTTTCTTT.

In its sample, this clone was seen once. V usage is TRBV6-2 or TRBV6-3 and J usage is TRBJ2-3, with 12 positions matching TRBD2. J gave up 5 bases and V 2 bases, and 14 bases lay outside the gene matches. Germline lookup yields CDR1 MNHEY and CDR2 SVGEGT. This CDR3 comprises 19 residues. The CDR3 nucleotides are TGTGCCAGCAGTTACGCGCTAGCGGGGGGGCTGCGTTCTGAAGATACGCAGTATTTT. It codes for CASSYALAGGLRSEDTQYF.

The J gene is TRBJ2-5, the V gene TRBV19; TRBD1 might be the D (7 bases). V was clipped by 4 bases and J by 5 bases, with 8 bases between them. CDR1 is LNHDA, CDR2 SQIVND, per germline (reference sequence). CDR3 length: 12 amino acids. The CDR3 is CASSTGGETQYF. The DNA of the CDR3 is TGTGCCAGTAGTACAGGGGGGGAGACCCAGTACTTC. The full variable domain, in which reference TRBV19 and TRBJ2-5 provide the parts outside the CDR3, is DGGITQSPKYLFRKEGQNVTLSCEQNLNHDAMYWYRQDPGQGLRLIYYSQIVNDFQKGDIAEGYSVSREKKESFPLTVTSAQKNPTAFYLCASSTGGETQYFGPGTRLLVL.

The V and J genes are TRBV11-3 and TRBJ1-1, with 7 bases matching TRBD1. Unmatched junction bases numbered 5, after V lost 3 bases and J lost 4 bases. Germline V CDR1 and CDR2: SGHNT, YENEEA. The CDR3 is 14 amino acids. This CDR3 reads CASSFGTVGTEAFF. CDR3 DNA: TGTGCCAGCAGCTTCGGGACAGTCGGCACTGAAGCTTTCTTT.

This rearrangement joins TRBV12-3 or TRBV12-4 to TRBJ2-7; 7 bases map to TRBD2. Losses at the gene ends were 8 bases for V and 3 bases for J; bases not matched to a gene: 7. This CDR3 has 13 residues. The CDR3 DNA sequence: TGTGCCAGCTCCGGACTAGGCGGCTACGAGCAGTACTTC. Its protein is CASSGLGGYEQYF.

The rearrangement uses TRBV4-2 and TRBJ1-2; 8 bases line up with TRBD1. Germline values: CDR1 LGHNA, CDR2 YNFKEQ. Trimming removed 3 bases from V and 7 bases from J; junction bases left unmatched: 10. The CDR3 totals 15 residues. This CDR3 reads CASSQGGQGVGGYTF. The CDR3 nucleotides are TGTGCCAGCAGCCAGGGAGGACAGGGAGTTGGTGGCTACACCTTC.

DNA of the CDR3: TGCGCCAGCAGCCTAGGACAGGGGACCCCCGGGGAGCTGTTTTTT. The encoded protein is CASSLGQGTPGELFF. The V gene is TRBV5-1, the J gene TRBJ2-2, with TRBD1 matching over 9 bases. The J segment lost 6 bases and the V segment lost 4 bases, leaving 7 bases of the junction unmatched. The germline V gene encodes CDR1 SGHRS and CDR2 YFSETQ. This CDR3 contains 15 residues.

The chain uses TRBV15 and TRBJ1-4; D not certain. This CDR3 is 15 amino acids long. Trimming took 0 bases from V and 7 from J, leaving 12 bases between them. Per germline, CDR1 LNHNV and CDR2 YYDKDF (reference sequence). The CDR3 DNA reads as TGTGCCACCAGCAGAGAAGGAATCCGGGGTGAAAAACTGTTTTTT. Protein sequence: CATSREGIRGEKLFF.

This chain's CDR3 is CASSSGGGYEQYF. DNA for the CDR3: TGCGCCAGCAGCTCCGGGGGAGGGTACGAGCAGTACTTC. The rearrangement uses TRBV5-1 and TRBJ2-7; TRBD2 matches 7 bases. Germline V gene sequence: CDR1 SGHRS, CDR2 YFSETQ. With V trimmed by 3 bases and J by 4 bases, 4 bases remained unmatched. The CDR3 covers 13 residues.

The J gene is TRBJ1-2, the V gene TRBV10-3; 7 bases are shared with TRBD1. Germline CDR1 and CDR2: ENHRY and SYGVKD. J gave up 4 bases and V 7 bases, and 0 bases lay outside the gene matches. This CDR3 has 11 amino acids. The CDR3 loop is CAITGGYGYTF. The CDR3 coding sequence is TGTGCCATCACAGGGGGCTATGGCTACACCTTC.

The V gene is TRBV7-3, the J gene TRBJ2-1, with 12 bases lining up with TRBD2. The CDR3 is 15 amino acids. CDR1 is SGHTA, CDR2 FQGTGA, per germline. Germline trimming cut 2 bases from V and 9 bases from J; bases unmatched to any gene: 5. CDR3 sequence (DNA): TGTGCCAGCAGCTTATCGGGACTAGCGGGTTCTGAGCAGTTCTTC. As protein: CASSLSGLAGSEQFF. Based on the CDR3 plus reference TRBV7-3 and TRBJ2-1, the full variable domain is GAGVSQTPSNKVTEKGKYVELRCDPISGHTALYWYRQSLGQGPEFLIYFQGTGAADDSGLPNDRFFAVRPEGSVSTLKIQRTERGDSAVYLCASSLSGLAGSEQFFGPGTRLTVL.

V and J are TRBV6-1 and TRBJ2-7, with D perhaps TRBD1 (5 bases). The V gene lost 3 bases and the J gene lost 6 bases, with 9 bases spanning the gap. Per germline, CDR1 MNHNS and CDR2 SASEGT. This CDR3 contains 12 residues. The CDR3 bases are TGTGCCAGCAGTGAGGCAGGGCTCGAGCAGTACTTC. This gives the protein CASSEAGLEQYF.

The chain is built from TRBV4-2 and TRBJ2-1; weak D call: TRBD2 (5 bases). V was cut by 0 bases and J by 6 bases, with 9 bases left in between. The CDR3 runs to 14 residues. Germline V gives CDR1 LGHNA, CDR2 YNFKEQ. The CDR3 DNA is TGTGCCAGCAGCCAAGATCGAACTAGCAATGAGCAGTTCTTC. Residues: CASSQDRTSNEQFF.

The rearrangement uses TRBV7-8 and TRBJ1-5; 9 bases fit TRBD1. Germline V CDR1 and CDR2: SGHVS, FQNEAQ. V was pared by 4 bases and J by 6 bases, with 13 bases of the junction left unmatched. The CDR3 totals 17 residues. CDR3 in DNA: TGTGCCAGCAGCTCTAACCCCCGGGACAGGGAAGTTCAGCCCCAGCATTTT. Protein product: CASSSNPRDREVQPQHF.

V usage is TRBV5-5 and J usage is TRBJ2-3; D may be TRBD1 (6 bases). The V end lost 2 bases, the J end lost 0 bases, and 10 bases lay between the germline ends. The CDR3 loop spans 15 amino acids. Germline V CDR1 and CDR2: SGHKS, YYEKEE (reference sequence). The CDR3 DNA reads TGTGCCAGCAGCTTAGGTGGGGGCAGCACAGATACGCAGTATTTT. Translating gives CASSLGGGSTDTQYF. The variable domain in full, with the rest retrieved from reference TRBV5-5 and TRBJ2-3, is DAGVTQSPTHLIKTRGQQVTLRCSPISGHKSVSWYQQVLGQGPQFIFQYYEKEERGRGNFPDRFSARQFPNYSSELNVNALLLGDSALYLCASSLGGGSTDTQYFGPGTRLTVL.

This chain links TRBV2 with TRBJ2-5, with TRBD2 matching over 11 bases. Germline CDR1 is SNHLY and CDR2 is FYNNEI. With 6 bases clipped from V and 3 bases from J, the junction kept 9 bases outside the gene matches. The CDR3 loop spans 16 amino acids. In DNA, the CDR3 is TGTGCCAGCAGCGAGACAGGGACTAGCGGAAAAGAGACCCAGTACTTC. It translates to CASSETGTSGKETQYF.

V gene TRBV5-1 combines with J gene TRBJ1-2; D unresolved. The CDR3 is 14 amino acids. V dropped 4 bases and J dropped 2 bases, with 12 bases sitting between them. Germline CDR1 is SGHRS and CDR2 is YFSETQ. The CDR3 reads CASSLTGGNYGYTF. CDR3 coding DNA: TGCGCCAGCAGCCTGACCGGCGGGAACTATGGCTACACCTTC.

The chain links TRBV7-9 to TRBJ2-1; weak D call: TRBD2 (6 bases). This CDR3 has 16 residues. V lost 6 bases and J 2 bases, leaving 17 bases between the germline ends. Germline lookup yields CDR1 SEHNR and CDR2 FQNEAQ (reference sequence). The CDR3 nucleotides read TGTGCCAGCAGTTTTACCGGGACTGCTACCTACAATGAGCAGTTCTTC. This codes for CASSFTGTATYNEQFF.

The chain has TRBV12-3 or TRBV12-4 and TRBJ1-1; D gene uncertain. V was pared by 6 bases and J by 3 bases, with 5 bases between. This CDR3 is built from 11 residues. The CDR3 DNA is TGTGCCAGCAGGGCGGACACTGAAGCTTTCTTT. The encoded protein is CASRADTEAFF.

J is TRBJ2-3 and V is TRBV10-2; TRBD2 matches at 12 bases. The CDR3 spans 13 residues. Germline V gives CDR1 WSHSY, CDR2 SAAADI. With 3 bases clipped from V and 14 bases from J, the junction kept 6 bases outside the gene matches. The chain's CDR3 is CASSDPGLAGLYF. For the CDR3, the DNA is TGCGCCAGCAGTGATCCCGGACTAGCGGGATTGTATTTT.

This rearrangement joins TRBV19 to TRBJ1-4, with D possibly being TRBD1 (5 bases). From germline, CDR1 is LNHDA and CDR2 SQIVND (reference sequence). There are 16 residues in the CDR3. V was clipped by 6 bases and J by 8 bases, with 22 bases between them. The CDR3 is CASSLRGGAGTEKLFF. The DNA for the CDR3 is TGTGCCAGTAGCTTGAGGGGAGGTGCTGGGACGGAAAAACTGTTTTTT. Based on the CDR3 plus reference TRBV19 and TRBJ1-4, the full variable domain is DGGITQSPKYLFRKEGQNVTLSCEQNLNHDAMYWYRQDPGQGLRLIYYSQIVNDFQKGDIAEGYSVSREKKESFPLTVTSAQKNPTAFYLCASSLRGGAGTEKLFFGSGTQLSVL.

The chain is built from TRBV24-1 and TRBJ1-5, with 7 bases identical to TRBD1. V lost 4 bases to trimming and J lost 8 bases; unmatched junction nucleotides: 10. Germline loops: CDR1 KGHDR, CDR2 SFDVKD. The CDR3 has 15 residues. The CDR3 bases are TGTGCCACCAGTGAGGGCGACAGGGTTCGGGAGCCCCAGCATTTT. Translation gives CATSEGDRVREPQHF.